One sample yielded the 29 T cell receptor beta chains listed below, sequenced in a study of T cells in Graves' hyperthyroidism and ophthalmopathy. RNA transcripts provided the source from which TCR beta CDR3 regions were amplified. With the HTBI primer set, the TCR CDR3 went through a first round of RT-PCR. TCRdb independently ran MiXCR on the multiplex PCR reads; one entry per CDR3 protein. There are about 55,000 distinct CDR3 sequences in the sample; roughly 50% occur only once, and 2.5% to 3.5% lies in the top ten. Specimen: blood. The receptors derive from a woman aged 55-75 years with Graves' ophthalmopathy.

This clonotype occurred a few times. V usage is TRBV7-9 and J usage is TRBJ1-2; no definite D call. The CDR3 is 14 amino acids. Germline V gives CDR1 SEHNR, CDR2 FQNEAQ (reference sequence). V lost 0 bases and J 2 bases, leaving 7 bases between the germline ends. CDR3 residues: CASSLAEGNYGYTF. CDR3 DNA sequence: TGTGCCAGCAGCTTAGCGGAGGGAAACTATGGCTACACCTTC. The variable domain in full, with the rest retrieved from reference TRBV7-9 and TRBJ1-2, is DTGVSQNPRHKITKRGQNVTFRCDPISEHNRLYWYRQTLGQGPEFLTYFQNEAQLEKSRLLSDRFSAERPKGSFSTLEIQRTEQGDSAMYLCASSLAEGNYGYTFGSGTRLTVV.

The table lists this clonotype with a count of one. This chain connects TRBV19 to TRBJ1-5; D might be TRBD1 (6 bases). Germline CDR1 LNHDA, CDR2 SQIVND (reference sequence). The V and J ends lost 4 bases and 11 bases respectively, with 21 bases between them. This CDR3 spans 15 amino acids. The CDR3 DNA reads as TGTGCCAGTAGTAATCTAGCGGGGGGGCGCGAGACCCAGCATTTT. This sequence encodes CASSNLAGGRETQHF.

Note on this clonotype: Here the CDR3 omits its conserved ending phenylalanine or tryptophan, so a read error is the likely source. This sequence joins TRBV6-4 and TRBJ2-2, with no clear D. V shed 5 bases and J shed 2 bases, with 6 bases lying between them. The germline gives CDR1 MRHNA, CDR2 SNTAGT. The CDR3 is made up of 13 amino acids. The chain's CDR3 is CASSSENTGELFC. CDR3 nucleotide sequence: TGTGCCAGCAGTTCGGAAAACACCGGGGAGCTGTTTTGT.

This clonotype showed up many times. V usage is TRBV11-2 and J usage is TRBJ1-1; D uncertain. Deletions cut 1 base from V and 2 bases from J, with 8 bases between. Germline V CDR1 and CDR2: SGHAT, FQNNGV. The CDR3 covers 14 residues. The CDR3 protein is CASSLGDFNTEAFF. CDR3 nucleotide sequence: TGTGCCAGCAGCTTAGGAGACTTCAACACTGAAGCTTTCTTT. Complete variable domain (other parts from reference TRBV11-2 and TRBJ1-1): EAGVAQSPRYKIIEKRQSVAFWCNPISGHATLYWYQQILGQGPKLLIQFQNNGVVDDSQLPKDRFSAERLKGVDSTLKIQPAKLEDSAVYLCASSLGDFNTEAFFGQGTRLTVV.

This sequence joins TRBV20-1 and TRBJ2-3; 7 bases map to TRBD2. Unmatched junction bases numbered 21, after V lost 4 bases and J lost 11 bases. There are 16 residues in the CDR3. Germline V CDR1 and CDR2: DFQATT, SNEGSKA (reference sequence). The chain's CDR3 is CSANVGGPVTYNEQYF. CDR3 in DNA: TGCAGTGCTAATGTGGGAGGGCCTGTAACCTACAATGAGCAGTATTTT.

The CDR3 sequence is CAREEVRDRRQETQYF. As DNA, the CDR3 is TGTGCCAGAGAGGAAGTCCGGGACAGGAGACAAGAGACCCAGTACTTC. The J gene is TRBJ2-5, the V gene TRBV19, with 8 bases aligning to TRBD1. Losses at the gene ends were 9 bases for V and 2 bases for J; bases not matched to a gene: 14. Germline CDR1 and CDR2: LNHDA and SQIVND (reference sequence). The CDR3 has 16 amino acids. The variable domain in full, with the rest retrieved from reference TRBV19 and TRBJ2-5, is DGGITQSPKYLFRKEGQNVTLSCEQNLNHDAMYWYRQDPGQGLRLIYYSQIVNDFQKGDIAEGYSVSREKKESFPLTVTSAQKNPTAFYLCAREEVRDRRQETQYFGPGTRLLVL.

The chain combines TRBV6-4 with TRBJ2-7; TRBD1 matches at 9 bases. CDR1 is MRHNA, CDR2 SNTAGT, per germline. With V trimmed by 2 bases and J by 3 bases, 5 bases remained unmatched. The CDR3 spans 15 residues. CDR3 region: CASSDPTTGGYEQYF. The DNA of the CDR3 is TGTGCCAGCAGTGACCCAACGACAGGGGGCTACGAGCAGTACTTC.

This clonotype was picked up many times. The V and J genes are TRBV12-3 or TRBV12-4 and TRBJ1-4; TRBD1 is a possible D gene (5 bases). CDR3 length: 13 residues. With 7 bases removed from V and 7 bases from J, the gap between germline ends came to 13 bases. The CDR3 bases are TGTGCCAGCAAGTTGGGACGGACTGAAAAACTGTTTTTT. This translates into CASKLGRTEKLFF.

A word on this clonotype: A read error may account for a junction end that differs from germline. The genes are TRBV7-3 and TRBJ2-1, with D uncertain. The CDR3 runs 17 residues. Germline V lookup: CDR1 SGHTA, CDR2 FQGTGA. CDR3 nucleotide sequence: TGTGCCAGCAGCTCAATGGGGTCCCCGAGCTCCTACAGTGAGCAGTTCTTC. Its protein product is CASSSMGSPSSYSEQFF. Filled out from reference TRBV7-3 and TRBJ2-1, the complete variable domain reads GAGVSQTPSNKVTEKGKYVELRCDPISGHTALYWYRQSLGQGPEFLIYFQGTGAADDSGLPNDRFFAVRPEGSVSTLKIQRTERGDSAVYLCASSSMGSPSSYSEQFFGPGTRLTVL.

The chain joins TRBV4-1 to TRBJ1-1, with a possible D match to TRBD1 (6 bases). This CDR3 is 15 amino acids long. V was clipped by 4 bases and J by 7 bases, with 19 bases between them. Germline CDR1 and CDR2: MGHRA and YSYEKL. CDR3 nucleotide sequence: TGCGCCAGCAGCCCGATCATGGGGGCAACTAATGAAGCTTTCTTT. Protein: CASSPIMGATNEAFF.

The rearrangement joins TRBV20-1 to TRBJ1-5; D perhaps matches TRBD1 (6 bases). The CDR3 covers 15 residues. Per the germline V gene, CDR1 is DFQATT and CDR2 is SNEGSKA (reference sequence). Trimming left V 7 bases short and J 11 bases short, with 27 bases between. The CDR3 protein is CSVVSGAGGRETQHF. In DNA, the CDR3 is TGCAGTGTAGTTTCGGGGGCGGGGGGCCGGGAGACCCAGCATTTT.

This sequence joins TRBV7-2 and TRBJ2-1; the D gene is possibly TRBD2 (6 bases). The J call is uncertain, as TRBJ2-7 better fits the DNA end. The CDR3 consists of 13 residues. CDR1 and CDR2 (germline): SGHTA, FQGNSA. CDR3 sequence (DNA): TGTGCCAGCAGCTTTGGGAGGCGGAATGAGCAGTACTTC. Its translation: CASSFGRRNEQYF.

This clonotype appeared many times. CDR3 DNA sequence: TGTGCCAGCAACGTCCCGGGACAGGGAAACACCGGGGAGCTGTTTTTT. This sequence encodes CASNVPGQGNTGELFF. V is TRBV5-4 and J is TRBJ2-2; 9 nucleotides agree with TRBD1. Per germline, CDR1 SGHNT and CDR2 YYREEE (reference sequence). CDR3 length: 16 residues. With V trimmed by 6 bases and J by 2 bases, 8 bases remained unmatched.

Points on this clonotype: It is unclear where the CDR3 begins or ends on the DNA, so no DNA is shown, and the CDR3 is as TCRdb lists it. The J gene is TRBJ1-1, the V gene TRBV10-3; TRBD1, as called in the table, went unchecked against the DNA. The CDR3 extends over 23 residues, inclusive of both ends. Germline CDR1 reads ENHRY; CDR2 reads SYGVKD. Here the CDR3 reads CASRGGNLPLHFGNRAMNTEAFF.

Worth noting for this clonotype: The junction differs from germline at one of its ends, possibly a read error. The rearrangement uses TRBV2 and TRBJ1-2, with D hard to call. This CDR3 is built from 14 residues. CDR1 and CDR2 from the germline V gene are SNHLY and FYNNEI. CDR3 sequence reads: CASLPGSVNYGCTF. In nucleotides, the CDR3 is TGTGCCAGCTTACCGGGGTCCGTGAACTATGGCTGCACCTTC.

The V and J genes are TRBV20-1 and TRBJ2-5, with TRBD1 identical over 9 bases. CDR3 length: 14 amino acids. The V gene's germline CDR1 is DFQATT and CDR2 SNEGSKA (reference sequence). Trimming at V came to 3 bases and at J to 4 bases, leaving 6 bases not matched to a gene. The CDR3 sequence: CSARGGQGRETQYF. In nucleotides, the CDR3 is TGCAGTGCTAGGGGAGGACAGGGGCGAGAGACCCAGTACTTC.

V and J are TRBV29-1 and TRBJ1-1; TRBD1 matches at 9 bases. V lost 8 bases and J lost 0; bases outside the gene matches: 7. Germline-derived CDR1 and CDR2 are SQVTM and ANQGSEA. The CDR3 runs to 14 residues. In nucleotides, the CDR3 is TGCAGCACCCGACAGGGGGGAATGAACACTGAAGCTTTCTTT. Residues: CSTRQGGMNTEAFF.

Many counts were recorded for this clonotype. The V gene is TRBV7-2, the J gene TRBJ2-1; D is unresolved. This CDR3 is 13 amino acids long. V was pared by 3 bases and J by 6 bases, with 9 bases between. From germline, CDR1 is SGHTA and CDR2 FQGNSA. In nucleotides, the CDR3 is TGTGCCAGCAGCTTCGGGCTTAGCAATGAGCAGTTCTTC. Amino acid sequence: CASSFGLSNEQFF.

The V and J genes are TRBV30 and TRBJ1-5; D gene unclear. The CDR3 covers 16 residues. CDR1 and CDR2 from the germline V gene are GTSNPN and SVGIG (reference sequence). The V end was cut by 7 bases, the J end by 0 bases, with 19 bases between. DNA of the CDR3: TGTGCCTCCTCCCGGGGTTGTTTTTATAGCAATCAGCCCCAGCATTTT. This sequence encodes CASSRGCFYSNQPQHF.

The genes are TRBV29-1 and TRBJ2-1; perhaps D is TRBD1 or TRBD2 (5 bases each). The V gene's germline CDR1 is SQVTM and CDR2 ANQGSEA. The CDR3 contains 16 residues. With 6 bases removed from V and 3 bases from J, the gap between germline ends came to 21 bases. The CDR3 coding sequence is TGCAGCGTGGGATTCGTGAACGGGGCCGGCTACAATGAGCAGTTCTTC. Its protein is CSVGFVNGAGYNEQFF.

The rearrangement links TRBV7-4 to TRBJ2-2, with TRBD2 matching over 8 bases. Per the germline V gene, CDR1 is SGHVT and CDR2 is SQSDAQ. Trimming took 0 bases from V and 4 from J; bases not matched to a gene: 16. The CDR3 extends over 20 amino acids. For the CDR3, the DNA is TGTGCCAGCAGCTTAGCCACAGCGTGGCACAGTCGGGGGGGCACCGGGGAGCTGTTTTTT. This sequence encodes CASSLATAWHSRGGTGELFF. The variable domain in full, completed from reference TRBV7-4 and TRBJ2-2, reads GAGVSQSPRYKVAKRGRDVALRCDSISGHVTLYWYRQTLGQGSEVLTYSQSDAQRDKSGRPSGRFSAERPERSVSTLKIQRTEQGDSAVYLCASSLATAWHSRGGTGELFFGEGSRLTVL.

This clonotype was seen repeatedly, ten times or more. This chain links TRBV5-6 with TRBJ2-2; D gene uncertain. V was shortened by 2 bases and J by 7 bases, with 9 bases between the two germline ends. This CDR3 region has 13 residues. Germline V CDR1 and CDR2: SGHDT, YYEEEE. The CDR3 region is CASSLNIGGELFF. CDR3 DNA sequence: TGTGCCAGCAGCTTAAATATCGGCGGGGAGCTGTTTTTT.

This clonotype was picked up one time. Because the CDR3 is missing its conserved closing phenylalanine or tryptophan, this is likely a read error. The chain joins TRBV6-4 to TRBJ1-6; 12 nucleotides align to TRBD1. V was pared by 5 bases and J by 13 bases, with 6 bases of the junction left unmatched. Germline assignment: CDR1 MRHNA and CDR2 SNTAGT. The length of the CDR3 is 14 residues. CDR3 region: CASSRDRGPLPLHS. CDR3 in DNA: TGTGCCAGCAGTAGGGACAGGGGGCCTCTGCCCCTCCACTCT.

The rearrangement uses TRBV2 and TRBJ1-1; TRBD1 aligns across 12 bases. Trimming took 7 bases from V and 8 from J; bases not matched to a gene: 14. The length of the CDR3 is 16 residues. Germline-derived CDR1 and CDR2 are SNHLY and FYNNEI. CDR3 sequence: CASTGTGGLLGPEAFF. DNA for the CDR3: TGTGCCAGCACCGGGACAGGGGGCTTACTGGGCCCAGAAGCTTTCTTT.

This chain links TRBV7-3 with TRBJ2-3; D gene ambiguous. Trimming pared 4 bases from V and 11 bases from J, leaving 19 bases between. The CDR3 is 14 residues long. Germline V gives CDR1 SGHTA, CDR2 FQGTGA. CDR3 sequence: CASSSNGQYNEQYF. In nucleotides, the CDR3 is TGTGCCAGCAGCTCGAACGGGCAGTACAATGAGCAGTATTTT.

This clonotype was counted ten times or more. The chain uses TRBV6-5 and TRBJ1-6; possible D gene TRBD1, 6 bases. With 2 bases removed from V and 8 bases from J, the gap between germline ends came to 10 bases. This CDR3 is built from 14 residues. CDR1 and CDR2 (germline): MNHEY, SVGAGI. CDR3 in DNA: TGTGCCAGCAGTTACGGGGACATAGATTCACCCCTCCACTTT. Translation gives CASSYGDIDSPLHF.

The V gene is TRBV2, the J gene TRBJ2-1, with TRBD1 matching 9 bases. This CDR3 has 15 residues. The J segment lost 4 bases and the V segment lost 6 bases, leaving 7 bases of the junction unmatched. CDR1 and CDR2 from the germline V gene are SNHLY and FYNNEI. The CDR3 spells CASSGDREWYNEQFF. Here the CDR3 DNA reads TGTGCCAGCAGCGGGGACAGGGAATGGTACAATGAGCAGTTCTTC.

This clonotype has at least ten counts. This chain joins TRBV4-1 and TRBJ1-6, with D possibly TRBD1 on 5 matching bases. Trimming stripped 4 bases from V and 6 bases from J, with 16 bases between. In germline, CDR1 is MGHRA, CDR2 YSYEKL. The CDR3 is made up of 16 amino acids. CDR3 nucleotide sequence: TGCGCCAGCAGCCGACAAGCGGGGCGCAGTAATTCACCCCTCCACTTT. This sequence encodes CASSRQAGRSNSPLHF.

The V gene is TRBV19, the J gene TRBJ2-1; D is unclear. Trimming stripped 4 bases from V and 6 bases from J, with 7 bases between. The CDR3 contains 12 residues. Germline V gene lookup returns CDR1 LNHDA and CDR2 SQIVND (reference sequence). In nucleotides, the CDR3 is TGTGCCAGTAGTAAAAGAGGCAATGAGCAGTTCTTC. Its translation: CASSKRGNEQFF.